A selection of T cell receptor beta chains follows, all from one sample in a study of patients and donors after allogeneic stem cell transplantation. TCRdb re-analysed the RT-PCR reads in MiXCR, keeping a single row per CDR3 protein. The table records over 350,000 distinct CDR3 sequences, 16% of them present only once. Sequencing was performed on blood, either unsorted or a sorted T cell fraction (not recorded which). The origin of the receptors is a human donor who was either an allogeneic HSCT recipient or a stem cell or donor lymphocyte infusion donor (not recorded which). It is not recorded whose cells these are; they may come from a transplant donor. The CDR3 runs from the conserved cysteine through the conserved F or W. Each record gives: V gene, J gene, CDR3 protein.

TRBV5-6	TRBJ1-2	CASSFTENYGYTF
TRBV21-1	TRBJ2-5	CATTAGETQYF
TRBV20-1	TRBJ2-1	CSARGVLSSYNEQFF
TRBV20-1	TRBJ2-1	CSASFPLAGAYNEQFF
TRBV11-2	TRBJ2-6	CASSFLGHRPPSEANVLTF
TRBV7-2	TRBJ1-1	CASTNYYMNTEAFF
TRBV27	TRBJ1-1	CASSFRGRITEAFF
TRBV3-1	TRBJ2-3	CASSQRGADTQYF
TRBV12-3/TRBV12-4	TRBJ2-1	CASRPGTSGGAGEQFF
TRBV30	TRBJ2-2	CAWGWTGELFF
TRBV19	TRBJ1-5	CASNPPRTNQPQHF
TRBV20-1	TRBJ1-5	CSANRQGTSNQPQHF
TRBV6-4	TRBJ2-1	CASSDSPLGREQQFF
TRBV5-6	TRBJ2-1	CASSGSKGEQFF
TRBV12-3/TRBV12-4	TRBJ2-3	CASSSRDRAPDTQYF
TRBV2	TRBJ2-1	CASLFTSDKTLYNEQFF
TRBV20-1	TRBJ1-3	CSVRMGGNTIYF
TRBV5-4	TRBJ2-3	CASIGSGGYTQYF
TRBV5-6	TRBJ1-2	CASNRRGIYGYTF
TRBV18	TRBJ2-3	CASSPAGGNTDTQYF
TRBV27	TRBJ2-5	CASSLTPSYRHPQYF
TRBV7-3	TRBJ2-2	CASSLRAGFTGELFF
TRBV9	TRBJ2-3	CASSVATDTQYF
TRBV13	TRBJ2-5	CASSLVGLQETQYF
TRBV12-3/TRBV12-4	TRBJ2-3	CASSPTASRTDTQYF
TRBV29-1	TRBJ1-1	CSVEKGATEAFF
TRBV27	TRBJ1-1	CASSPLGQGETEAFF
TRBV4-3	TRBJ2-2	CASSQAPPGQASPGELFF
TRBV5-6	TRBJ1-5	CASSLFRGVRSNQPQHF
TRBV15	TRBJ1-6	CATSRARTGNSPLHF
TRBV5-1	TRBJ1-1	CASSPMPVEQYAFF
TRBV18	TRBJ1-3	CASSPLTGHSGNTIYF
TRBV3-1	TRBJ2-3	CASTQEDRTDTQYF
TRBV7-9	TRBJ1-1	CASSLGQTNTEAFF
TRBV19	TRBJ2-7	CASSTSVMTAYEQYF
TRBV7-9	TRBJ2-2	CASSVFPSRTGELFF
TRBV5-1	TRBJ1-4	CASSLGDRPF
TRBV4-1	TRBJ1-4	CASSQDDLDEKLFF
TRBV30	TRBJ2-3	CAWSSKDTQYF
TRBV20-1	TRBJ2-1	CSARVEVLGSYNEQFF
TRBV29-1	TRBJ1-5	CSVRRGDNQPQHF